The rows below give T cell receptor beta chains drawn from one sample of a study of OX40 agonist ivuxolimab in advanced cancers. The table came from immunoSEQ multiplex PCR; TCRdb's copy has only in-frame clones and leaves some out. The data contain tens of thousands of clones, roughly 92% of them seen just once; the ten biggest clones take up roughly 2.8%. This sample comprised CD4+ or CD8+ T cells sorted from blood, obtained in a trial of the OX40 agonist ivuxolimab. The receptors derive from an adult with an advanced solid tumor such as melanoma, head and neck, liver or kidney cancer. CDR3s include the opening cysteine and the closing phenylalanine or tryptophan. Fields, in order: J gene, D gene, clone size, V gene, CDR3 protein, CDR3 DNA. A D gene is named only where the DNA matches it firmly. Where a row states a size, it is once, few, many or the class of an expanded clone; other rows omit it.

TRBJ1-4	NA	NA	TRBV11-2	CASSSSGFGEKLFF	TGTGCCAGCAGCTCATCAGGGTTTGGTGAAAAACTGTTTTTT
TRBJ1-4	NA	NA	TRBV4-3	CASSQASNRVGEKLFF	TGCGCCAGCAGCCAAGCATCCAACAGGGTTGGTGAAAAACTGTTTTTT
TRBJ1-1	NA	NA	TRBV19	CASTPGPRNTEAFF	TGTGCCAGTACCCCCGGTCCGAGGAACACTGAAGCTTTCTTT
TRBJ2-5	TRBD2	NA	TRBV7-8	CASSIGLAGGLGTQYF	TGTGCCAGCAGCATAGGACTAGCGGGAGGGCTAGGGACCCAGTACTTC
TRBJ1-4	NA	NA	TRBV27	CASSSTGEKLFF	TGTGCCAGCAGTTCGACAGGTGAAAAACTGTTTTTT
TRBJ2-5	TRBD1	NA	TRBV27	CASSSRGGIMETQYF	TGTGCCAGCAGTTCGCGAGGGGGCATTATGGAGACCCAGTACTTC
TRBJ2-1	NA	NA	TRBV9	CASSVGEGAIEQFF	TGTGCCAGCAGCGTAGGGGAAGGAGCCATTGAGCAGTTCTTC
TRBJ2-7	TRBD2	NA	TRBV19	CASTATSGNVYEQYF	TGTGCCAGTACAGCGACTAGCGGGAACGTCTACGAGCAGTACTTC
TRBJ1-1	NA	NA	TRBV5-6	CASSLGGRTEAFF	TGTGCCAGCAGCTTGGGAGGGAGAACTGAAGCTTTCTTT
TRBJ2-7	NA	NA	TRBV6-1	CASSEASSYEQYF	TGTGCCAGCAGTGAAGCCTCCTCCTACGAGCAGTACTTC
TRBJ1-5	NA	NA	TRBV2	CASSDYKFSGNQPQHF	TGTGCCAGCAGTGACTATAAGTTTAGTGGCAATCAGCCCCAGCATTTT
TRBJ1-6	NA	NA	TRBV12-2	CASRLEAPSPLHF	TGTGCAAGTCGCTTAGAAGCCCCTTCACCCCTCCACTTT
TRBJ1-2	TRBD1	NA	TRBV5-4	CASSWTGSATGYTF	TGTGCCAGCAGTTGGACAGGGTCAGCTACTGGCTACACCTTC
TRBJ2-7	NA	once	TRBV2	CASSEPRGAYEQYF	TGTGCCAGCAGTGAACCCAGGGGGGCCTACGAGCAGTACTTC
TRBJ2-1	NA	NA	TRBV6-5	CASSLVRYNEQFF	TGTGCCAGCAGTTTAGTCCGTTACAATGAGCAGTTCTTC
TRBJ2-1	NA	NA	TRBV11-2	CASSPAATGPSYNEQFF	TGTGCCAGCAGCCCGGCGGCGACGGGACCATCTTACAATGAGCAGTTCTTC
TRBJ2-5	NA	NA	TRBV6-5	CASSYGPVETQYF	TGTGCCAGCAGTTACGGGCCGGTGGAGACCCAGTACTTC
TRBJ1-2	NA	NA	TRBV12-1	CAIGGQAANYGYTF	TGTGCCATAGGGGGGCAGGCCGCTAACTATGGCTACACCTTC
TRBJ1-2	NA	NA	TRBV27	CASSLTGNYGYTF	TGTGCCAGCAGTTTAACCGGGAACTATGGCTACACCTTC
TRBJ2-1	NA	NA	TRBV19	CASSTGASSYNEQFF	TGTGCCAGTAGTACGGGTGCGAGCTCCTACAATGAGCAGTTCTTC
TRBJ2-1	TRBD2	NA	TRBV30	CALAPLRGGRREQFF	TGTGCCCTGGCCCCCTTGCGGGGGGGCCGTAGAGAGCAGTTCTTC
TRBJ2-1	NA	NA	TRBV19	CASSNYLESDEQFF	TGTGCCAGTAGTAACTATCTTGAGTCCGATGAGCAGTTCTTC
TRBJ2-1	NA	NA	TRBV13	CASGPSFYEQFF	TGTGCCAGCGGTCCTAGCTTCTATGAGCAGTTCTTC
TRBJ2-7	NA	NA	TRBV29-1	CSVGLDRFPYEQYF	TGCAGCGTTGGGCTGGACCGATTCCCCTACGAGCAGTACTTC
TRBJ2-7	TRBD1	NA	TRBV10-3	CAMGQSYEQYF	TGTGCCATGGGACAGTCCTACGAGCAGTACTTC
TRBJ2-3	NA	NA	TRBV5-6	CASSGKLGANPDTQYF	TGTGCCAGCAGCGGGAAATTGGGGGCGAATCCAGATACGCAGTATTTT
TRBJ2-1	TRBD1	NA	TRBV13	CASSLGLGQGAYNEQFF	TGTGCCAGCAGCTTAGGCCTAGGGCAGGGGGCTTACAATGAGCAGTTCTTC
TRBJ1-2	NA	NA	TRBV7-6	CASSPDRDTSNYGYTF	TGTGCCAGCAGCCCAGACCGGGACACCTCTAACTATGGCTACACCTTC
TRBJ1-1	NA	NA	TRBV27	CASSLSTGMNTEAFF	TGTGCCAGCAGTTTATCGACGGGAATGAACACTGAAGCTTTCTTT
TRBJ1-1	TRBD1	NA	TRBV29-1	CSVDQGVEAFF	TGCAGCGTTGACCAGGGGGTCGAAGCTTTCTTT
TRBJ1-6	NA	NA	TRBV19	CASSPGSYNSPLHF	TGTGCCAGTAGCCCGGGGTCTTATAATTCACCCCTCCACTTT
TRBJ2-2	TRBD1	NA	TRBV4-3	CASSHRKGTGFPANTGELFF	TGCGCCAGCAGCCATAGGAAGGGGACAGGCTTCCCAGCGAACACCGGGGAGCTGTTTTTT
TRBJ2-2	NA	NA	TRBV7-2	CATSLGPQMNTGELFF	TGTGCCACCAGTTTAGGCCCTCAGATGAACACCGGGGAGCTGTTTTTT
TRBJ2-1	TRBD2	NA	TRBV6-6	CASSSLAEGNEQFF	TGTGCCAGCAGTTCTCTAGCGGAGGGGAATGAGCAGTTCTTC
TRBJ2-7	NA	NA	TRBV4-3	CASSQAGQLNEQYF	TGCGCCAGCAGCCAAGCCGGACAACTAAACGAGCAGTACTTC
TRBJ2-2	NA	NA	TRBV6-6	CASESEHTGELFF	TGTGCCAGCGAGTCAGAGCACACCGGGGAGCTGTTTTTT
TRBJ2-4	TRBD1	NA	TRBV5-6	CASSLGQGKGIQYF	TGTGCCAGCAGCCTCGGACAGGGAAAGGGCATTCAGTACTTC
TRBJ2-7	NA	NA	TRBV30	CAWSPGGYEQYF	TGTGCCTGGAGTCCCGGGGGATACGAGCAGTACTTC
TRBJ1-3	NA	NA	TRBV28	CASSLLPDSSGNTIYF	TGTGCCAGCAGCCTCCTACCCGACAGCTCTGGAAACACCATATATTTT
TRBJ2-7	TRBD1	NA	TRBV20-1	CSAGTAHEQYF	TGCAGTGCTGGGACAGCCCACGAGCAGTACTTC
TRBJ2-2	TRBD1	NA	TRBV6-1	CASRPGQGYTGELFF	TGTGCCAGCAGACCGGGACAGGGCTACACCGGGGAGCTGTTTTTT
TRBJ1-1	TRBD1	NA	TRBV27	CASRIGQGNTEAFF	TGTGCCAGCAGGATAGGACAGGGGAACACTGAAGCTTTCTTT
TRBJ2-7	TRBD1	NA	TRBV7-2	CASSLGTGGGYEQYF	TGTGCCAGCAGCTTAGGGACAGGGGGAGGCTACGAGCAGTACTTC
TRBJ2-7	NA	NA	TRBV9	CASSPWTHEAYEQYF	TGTGCCAGCAGCCCCTGGACTCACGAAGCCTACGAGCAGTACTTC
TRBJ1-1	NA	NA	TRBV6-5	CATQTGPTEAFF	TGTGCCACACAAACAGGGCCCACTGAAGCTTTCTTT
TRBJ2-7	NA	NA	TRBV7-9	CASSTNTYEQYF	TGTGCCAGCAGCACTAACACCTACGAGCAGTACTTC
TRBJ1-1	NA	few	TRBV30	CAWRPQGGENTEAFF	TGTGCCTGGCGACCCCAAGGGGGAGAGAACACTGAAGCTTTCTTT
TRBJ1-5	TRBD1	NA	TRBV27	CASGTGYQPQHF	TGCGCGTCCGGGACAGGGTATCAGCCCCAGCATTTT
TRBJ2-7	NA	few	TRBV5-4	CASSPDLLYEQYF	TGTGCCAGCAGCCCGGACCTACTCTACGAGCAGTACTTC
TRBJ1-5	NA	NA	TRBV4-1	CASSQDFGRYNQPQHF	TGCGCCAGCAGCCAAGATTTTGGACGGTACAATCAGCCCCAGCATTTT
TRBJ2-3	NA	NA	TRBV27	CASSFGKSSTDTQYF	TGTGCCAGCAGTTTTGGGAAATCTAGCACAGATACGCAGTATTTT
TRBJ1-5	NA	NA	TRBV2	CASSVGDHPWSNQPQHF	TGTGCCAGCAGTGTGGGGGATCACCCGTGGAGCAATCAGCCCCAGCATTTT
TRBJ1-3	NA	NA	TRBV4-1	CASSQASIIVDRNERSGNTIYF	TGCGCCAGCAGCCAAGCCTCTATCATAGTGGACAGAAATGAGCGCTCTGGAAACACCATATATTTT
TRBJ2-7	NA	NA	TRBV5-4	CASSLTVNSYEQYF	TGTGCCAGCAGCTTAACAGTTAACTCCTACGAGCAGTACTTC
TRBJ2-7	NA	NA	TRBV5-6	CASSSFLQGSLSYEQYF	TGTGCCAGCAGCTCCTTCTTACAGGGAAGCCTTTCCTACGAGCAGTACTTC
TRBJ2-1	TRBD2	NA	TRBV7-3	CASSPGLAGDNEQFF	TGTGCCAGCAGCCCAGGACTAGCGGGGGACAATGAGCAGTTCTTC
TRBJ2-3	TRBD2	NA	TRBV10-3	CAIGRGQLDTQYF	TGTGCCATCGGGAGGGGCCAGCTGGATACGCAGTATTTT